The 10 T cell receptor beta chains in this list originate from one sample, sequenced in a study of identical twins. A single record per CDR3 protein comes from TCRdb applying MiXCR to the 5' RACE reads. This sample has some 270,000 distinct CDR3 sequences, with about 8% found just once. These data also featured in a second study, about yellow fever vaccine responses in identical twins.

The sample comprised CD8+ T cells sorted from blood. The receptors originated from a woman aged 18-29 years in good health.

This clonotype was observed a few times. This chain joins TRBV15 and TRBJ2-5; 8 positions match TRBD1. V gave up 3 bases and J gave up 0 bases; unmatched junction bases: 12. The CDR3 extends over 18 amino acids. The germline CDR1 and CDR2 sequences are LNHNV and YYDKDF (reference sequence). The CDR3 DNA is TGTGCCACCAGCAGCGGTACAGGGGGACCCAAGTACCAAGAGACCCAGTACTTC. This translates into CATSSGTGGPKYQETQYF. Supplemented by reference TRBV15 and TRBJ2-5, the full variable domain reads DAMVIQNPRYQVTQFGKPVTLSCSQTLNHNVMYWYQQKSSQAPKLLFHYYDKDFNNEADTPDNFQSRRPNTSFCFLDIRSPGLGDTAMYLCATSSGTGGPKYQETQYFGPGTRLLVL.

This clonotype occurred a few times. This chain joins TRBV24-1 and TRBJ2-7; tentative D call: TRBD2 (5 bases). The CDR3 consists of 13 residues. The germline gives CDR1 KGHDR, CDR2 SFDVKD. Trimming removed 9 bases from V and 4 bases from J, with 15 bases in between. The CDR3 DNA reads TGTGCCACCGGAGGCCTACACATTTACGAGCAGTACTTC. Translation: CATGGLHIYEQYF.

This clonotype has at least ten counts. This chain uses TRBV5-1 with TRBJ2-2, with TRBD1 matching over 7 bases. The CDR3 sequence is 16 residues long. V lost 4 bases and J lost 3; bases outside the gene matches: 9. Per germline, CDR1 SGHRS and CDR2 YFSETQ. The CDR3 protein is CASSADRRGYTGELFF. The CDR3 region has the DNA TGCGCCAGCAGCGCGGACAGGCGCGGATACACCGGGGAGCTGTTTTTT. Using reference TRBV5-1 and TRBJ2-2 for the parts outside the CDR3, the full variable domain is KAGVTQTPRYLIKTRGQQVTLSCSPISGHRSVSWYQQTPGQGLQFLFEYFSETQRNKGNFPGRFSGRQFSNSRSEMNVSTLELGDSALYLCASSADRRGYTGELFFGEGSRLTVL.

The chain carries TRBV4-3 and TRBJ2-6; D call uncertain. The CDR3 length is 14 residues. Germline V gene data show CDR1 as LGHNA and CDR2 as YSLEER. V was shortened by 8 bases and J by 0 bases, with 8 bases between the two germline ends. Here the CDR3 DNA reads TGCGCCAGCGGGAAGAGCTCTGGGGCCAACGTCCTGACTTTC. It codes for CASGKSSGANVLTF.

This clonotype came up many times. The rearrangement links TRBV11-2 to TRBJ2-7; 13 nucleotides align to TRBD2. The V segment lost 0 bases and the J segment 6 bases; nucleotides outside the gene matches: 8. This CDR3 spans 17 amino acids. CDR1 SGHAT and CDR2 FQNNGV come from the germline V gene. Here the CDR3 DNA reads TGTGCCAGCAGCTTAGACCGGACTAGCGGGAGCCTCTCCGAGCAGTACTTC. It yields the protein CASSLDRTSGSLSEQYF.

This clonotype occurred once. The chain carries TRBV11-2 and TRBJ2-1, with 7 bases lining up with TRBD2. V dropped 2 bases and J dropped 0; count of bases not matched to a gene: 16. Germline V CDR1 and CDR2: SGHAT, FQNNGV. The CDR3 contains 20 residues. The CDR3 region is CASSLFPLAEATTSYNEQFF. In DNA form, the CDR3 reads TGTGCCAGCAGCTTATTCCCCCTAGCGGAAGCTACAACCTCCTACAATGAGCAGTTCTTC.

There are a few counts of this clonotype. This chain uses TRBV7-9 with TRBJ2-5; 8 bases map to TRBD2. V lost 3 bases to trimming and J lost 3 bases; unmatched junction nucleotides: 9. The CDR3 loop spans 16 amino acids. The germline gives CDR1 SEHNR, CDR2 FQNEAQ (reference sequence). The CDR3 sequence: CASSLPREGTEETQYF. The CDR3 region has the DNA TGTGCCAGCAGCTTGCCTCGGGAGGGAACTGAAGAGACCCAGTACTTC.

The J gene is TRBJ2-1, the V gene TRBV4-2; the match to TRBD2 covers 8 bases. Germline values: CDR1 LGHNA, CDR2 YNFKEQ. V lost 4 bases to trimming and J lost 6 bases; unmatched junction nucleotides: 8. The CDR3 sequence is 15 residues long. CDR3 residues: CASSPGGVTINEQFF. CDR3 nucleotide sequence: TGTGCCAGCAGCCCCGGGGGGGTCACTATCAATGAGCAGTTCTTC.

This clonotype was observed at least ten times. V is TRBV20-1 and J is TRBJ2-7; 10 bases are a match to TRBD1. Per germline, CDR1 DFQATT and CDR2 SNEGSKA (reference sequence). This CDR3 is 15 amino acids long. The V segment lost 0 bases and the J segment 4 bases; nucleotides outside the gene matches: 6. The CDR3 here is CSARDLGQGDYEQYF. DNA for the CDR3: TGCAGTGCTAGAGATCTTGGACAGGGGGATTACGAGCAGTACTTC.

This clonotype was observed a few times. The chain uses TRBV29-1 and TRBJ1-2, with a tentative D call TRBD1 (5 bases). The ends were cut back, 4 bases at V and 6 bases at J, with 9 bases in the middle. Germline CDR1 and CDR2: SQVTM and ANQGSEA. This CDR3 spans 11 amino acids. This chain's CDR3 is CSVAGADGYTF. The DNA of the CDR3 is TGCAGCGTTGCCGGGGCGGATGGCTACACCTTC.